The 22 T cell receptor beta chains in this list originate from one sample, sequenced in a study of cytomegalovirus exposure and HLA in healthy donors. The PCR used 60 Vbeta and 13 Jbeta primers. Some clones are missing from TCRdb's copy, which holds only in-frame ones; the method was immunoSEQ multiplex PCR. The sample yields over 150,000 clones, 77% seen once. The sequenced material came from PBMCs. These TCRs come from a woman under 40 in good health and CMV-seropositive.

The CDR3 DNA reads TGTGCCAGCAGCCAAGAGATCTGGGCTAGCCGGGAGACCCAGTACTTC. Translated: CASSQEIWASRETQYF. The chain uses TRBV4-2 and TRBJ2-5, with a possible D match to TRBD2 (5 bases). Trimming removed 0 bases from V and 5 bases from J, with 16 bases in between. Germline values: CDR1 LGHNA, CDR2 YNFKEQ. This CDR3 comprises 16 residues.

There are a few counts of this clone. The CDR3 region has the DNA TGTGCCAGCTCACCGCAGGGGGTAAACACCGGGGAGCTGTTTTTT. Translation: CASSPQGVNTGELFF. The V call is TRBV18, the J call TRBJ2-2, with 7 bases matching TRBD1. This CDR3 region has 15 residues. CDR1 and CDR2 (germline): KGHSH, LQKENI. V trimming: 3 bases; J trimming: 2 bases; junction bases outside the gene matches: 3. Combining the CDR3 with reference TRBV18 and TRBJ2-2 gives the whole variable domain NAGVMQNPRHLVRRRGQEARLRCSPMKGHSHVYWYRQLPEEGLKFMVYLQKENIIDESGMPKERFSAEFPKEGPSILRIQQVVRGDSAAYFCASSPQGVNTGELFFGEGSRLTVL.

The chain couples TRBV5-4 to TRBJ1-2, with D possibly TRBD1 on 5 matching bases. This CDR3 is built from 13 residues. Germline V lookup: CDR1 SGHNT, CDR2 YYREEE (reference sequence). V was clipped by 0 bases and J by 8 bases, with 11 bases between them. The CDR3 DNA reads TGTGCCAGCAGCTTGGGGGGGACTTGGGGCTACACCTTC. This gives the protein CASSLGGTWGYTF.

The V gene is TRBV9, the J gene TRBJ2-1, with 12 bases matching TRBD2. The CDR3 covers 17 residues. CDR1 is SGDLS and CDR2 is YYNGEE in the germline V gene. The trim removed 0 bases at V and 3 bases at J, leaving 4 bases unmatched. CDR3 loop: CASSVVLAGGDYNEQFF. The CDR3 DNA sequence: TGTGCCAGCAGCGTAGTTCTAGCGGGAGGGGACTACAATGAGCAGTTCTTC. Full variable domain (rest looked up from reference TRBV9 and TRBJ2-1): DSGVTQTPKHLITATGQRVTLRCSPRSGDLSVYWYQQSLDQGLQFLIQYYNGEERAKGNILERFSAQQFPDLHSELNLSSLELGDSALYFCASSVVLAGGDYNEQFFGPGTRLTVL.

This chain links TRBV2 with TRBJ1-1; 11 bases match TRBD1. J was trimmed by 5 bases and V by 5 bases; bases with no gene match: 7. CDR1 SNHLY and CDR2 FYNNEI come from the germline V gene. The CDR3 runs 15 residues. The CDR3 nucleotides are TGTGCCAGCAGTTTCTCCGGGACAGGGGGGACTGAAGCTTTCTTT. It encodes CASSFSGTGGTEAFF. Using reference TRBV2 and TRBJ1-1 for the parts outside the CDR3, the full variable domain is EPEVTQTPSHQVTQMGQEVILRCVPISNHLYFYWYRQILGQKVEFLVSFYNNEISEKSEIFDDQFSVERPDGSNFTLKIRSTKLEDSAMYFCASSFSGTGGTEAFFGQGTRLTVV.

This clone was seen more than once but under ten times. This chain links TRBV9 with TRBJ1-2; tentative D call: TRBD1 (5 bases). V was pared by 2 bases and J by 8 bases, with 10 bases between. Germline-derived CDR1 and CDR2 are SGDLS and YYNGEE. The CDR3 totals 12 residues. CDR3 protein: CASSVGAVGYTF. CDR3 nucleotides: TGTGCCAGCAGCGTTGGGGCAGTCGGCTACACCTTC.

In regard to this clone: At one boundary the junction diverges from the germline segment, which might be a read error. The V gene is TRBV28, the J gene TRBJ1-2, with 7 bases matching TRBD1. The CDR3 is 14 residues long. Looked up from germline, CDR1 is MDHEN and CDR2 is SYDVKM. CDR3 nucleotides: TGTGCCAGCAGTTCATTCAACCAAAGGGGACAGCTTCTCTTC. This gives the protein CASSSFNQRGQLLF.

This chain links TRBV29-1 with TRBJ2-7, with TRBD1 identical over 10 bases. Germline CDR1 and CDR2: SQVTM and ANQGSEA. The CDR3 has 12 amino acids. V was clipped by 4 bases and J by 9 bases; unmatched bases: 6. CDR3 in amino acids: CSVVRDRGGQYF. The CDR3 coding sequence is TGCAGCGTTGTTCGGGACAGGGGAGGGCAGTACTTC.

The chain uses TRBV7-2 and TRBJ1-4; perhaps TRBD1 as D (5 bases). The CDR3 loop spans 16 amino acids. CDR1 and CDR2 from the germline V gene are SGHTA and FQGNSA. Trimming took off 5 bases at V and 3 bases at J, with 16 bases between the two ends. Here the CDR3 DNA reads TGTGCCAGCAGCCCCCAGGGAGGGTGGGCTAATGAAAAACTGTTTTTT. This translates into CASSPQGGWANEKLFF.

V gene TRBV19 combines with J gene TRBJ2-1; D is perhaps TRBD1 (6 bases). The CDR3 spans 13 residues. Germline V gene data show CDR1 as LNHDA and CDR2 as SQIVND (reference sequence). Trimming pared 8 bases from V and 0 bases from J, leaving 8 bases between. The CDR3 sequence: CASGQSSYNEQFF. The CDR3 region has the DNA TGTGCCAGTGGACAGAGCTCCTACAATGAGCAGTTCTTC.

This clone was seen a handful of times. The chain has TRBV29-1 and TRBJ2-1; unclear D gene. Trimming pared 1 base from V and 5 bases from J, leaving 9 bases between. This CDR3 is built from 13 residues. Germline CDR1 reads SQVTM; CDR2 reads ANQGSEA. The CDR3 DNA is TGCAGCGTTGAAGGGGCCCTCAACAATGAGCAGTTCTTC. This sequence encodes CSVEGALNNEQFF.

This clone was counted between two and nine times. The rearrangement uses TRBV6-5 and TRBJ1-5, with 8 bases identical to TRBD1. The length of the CDR3 is 14 residues. Germline-derived CDR1 and CDR2 are MNHEY and SVGAGI. J gave up 5 bases and V 7 bases, and 7 bases lay outside the gene matches. The CDR3 reads CASTPPGGHQPQHF. The CDR3, as DNA: TGTGCCAGCACCCCGCCAGGGGGCCATCAGCCCCAGCATTTT.

The V and J genes are TRBV19 and TRBJ1-1; 10 nucleotides agree with TRBD1. The CDR3 length is 14 residues. Germline loops: CDR1 LNHDA, CDR2 SQIVND (reference sequence). J lost 5 bases, V lost 3 bases, and 3 bases had no gene match. The CDR3 nucleotides are TGTGCCAGTAGTATGGGACAGGGGTTTACTGAAGCTTTCTTT. This encodes CASSMGQGFTEAFF.

The chain recombines TRBV5-1 with TRBJ2-3; tentative D call: TRBD1 (5 bases). Germline CDR1 SGHRS, CDR2 YFSETQ. The CDR3 runs to 13 residues. Trimming removed 4 bases at V and 6 bases at J, with 12 bases between. The CDR3 DNA reads as TGCGCCAGCAGCCGGTCAGGGTCCGATACGCAGTATTTT. This gives the protein CASSRSGSDTQYF.

The genes are TRBV7-2 and TRBJ1-2; TRBD1 is a possible D gene (5 bases). V lost 4 bases, J lost 2 bases, and 8 bases lay in between. CDR1 is SGHTA and CDR2 is FQGNSA in the germline V gene. The CDR3 runs to 13 residues. The CDR3 spells CASSSQVNYGYTF. As DNA, the CDR3 is TGTGCCAGCAGCTCACAGGTGAACTATGGCTACACCTTC.

V gene TRBV28 combines with J gene TRBJ1-2, with 8 nucleotides matching TRBD1. CDR3 length: 12 residues. CDR1 and CDR2 from the germline V gene are MDHEN and SYDVKM. The ends lost 5 bases at V and 7 bases at J; junction bases unmatched: 3. The CDR3 is CASSLQGVGYTF. The DNA of the CDR3 is TGTGCCAGCAGTCTACAGGGGGTTGGCTACACCTTC.

This clone was counted between two and nine times. The chain couples TRBV9 to TRBJ1-2; a weak D match, TRBD1 (6 bases). Germline V CDR1 and CDR2: SGDLS, YYNGEE. The ends were cut back, 0 bases at V and 8 bases at J, with 11 bases in the middle. The CDR3 runs 13 residues. This CDR3 reads CASSVVNRVGYTF. CDR3 sequence (DNA): TGTGCCAGCAGCGTAGTTAACAGGGTGGGCTACACCTTC.

This rearrangement joins TRBV30 to TRBJ2-1; possible D gene TRBD1, 5 bases. V lost 2 bases, J lost 4 bases, and 9 bases lay in between. Germline-derived CDR1 and CDR2 are GTSNPN and SVGIG (reference sequence). CDR3 length equals 13 residues. The CDR3 sequence is CAWSRDRYNEQFF. As DNA, the CDR3 is TGTGCCTGGAGTAGAGACAGATACAATGAGCAGTTCTTC.

This clone was observed a few times. The chain carries TRBV6-5 and TRBJ1-4, with a possible D match to TRBD1 (6 bases). V was clipped by 6 bases and J by 0 bases, with 8 bases between them. CDR1 and CDR2 (germline): MNHEY, SVGAGI. The CDR3 extends over 14 amino acids. As DNA, the CDR3 is TGTGCCAGCAGCTGGACAGCAACTAATGAAAAACTGTTTTTT. Translating gives CASSWTATNEKLFF.

This chain connects TRBV4-1 to TRBJ1-5; no clear D gene. CDR1 MGHRA and CDR2 YSYEKL come from the germline V gene. Trimming removed 0 bases from V and 2 bases from J, with 11 bases in between. The CDR3 runs 16 residues. CDR3 DNA sequence: TGCGCCAGCAGCCAAGAACGAACCCAGGGCAATCAGCCCCAGCATTTT. This encodes CASSQERTQGNQPQHF.

The gene calls are TRBV30 and TRBJ1-5; TRBD1 matches at 7 bases. The CDR3 covers 14 residues. The germline gives CDR1 GTSNPN, CDR2 SVGIG (reference sequence). The V and J ends lost 1 base and 4 bases, in that order; junction bases with no gene match: 4. CDR3 region: CAWSGDSLNQPQHF. The CDR3 nucleotides read TGTGCCTGGAGTGGGGACAGTCTAAATCAGCCCCAGCATTTT.

This clone turned up a few times. V gene TRBV11-3 combines with J gene TRBJ2-7, with 7 bases that match TRBD1. V was pared by 1 base and J by 3 bases, with 6 bases of the junction left unmatched. This CDR3 is built from 15 residues. Germline V gives CDR1 SGHNT, CDR2 YENEEA. CDR3 residues: CASSLGGGQHYEQYF. The CDR3 nucleotides are TGTGCCAGCAGCTTAGGTGGGGGACAGCACTACGAGCAGTACTTC. The complete variable domain, with remaining parts taken from reference TRBV11-3 and TRBJ2-7, reads EAGVVQSPRYKIIEKKQPVAFWCNPISGHNTLYWYLQNLGQGPELLIRYENEEAVDDSQLPKDRFSAERLKGVDSTLKIQPAELGDSAVYLCASSLGGGQHYEQYFGPGTRLTVT.